Below, 4 T cell receptor beta chains from the same sample are listed, as sequenced in a study of patients and donors after allogeneic stem cell transplantation. TCRdb redid the calling of the RT-PCR reads with MiXCR, one entry per CDR3 protein. Among some 160,000 distinct CDR3 sequences, nearly 25% were seen once, and the ten largest hold 25% to 30%. The sample consisted of blood, either unsorted or a sorted T cell fraction (not recorded which). The receptors were sampled from a human donor who was either an allogeneic HSCT recipient or a stem cell or donor lymphocyte infusion donor (not recorded which). It is not recorded whose cells these are; they may come from a transplant donor.

The chain is built from TRBV11-2 and TRBJ1-2; D uncertain. CDR3 length: 16 residues. The germline V gene encodes CDR1 SGHAT and CDR2 FQNNGV. V lost 5 bases and J 1 base, leaving 17 bases between the germline ends. The CDR3: CASSPRGKTFNYGYTF. CDR3 nucleotide sequence: TGTGCCAGCAGCCCAAGAGGGAAAACATTTAACTATGGCTACACCTTC.

In its sample, this clonotype was seen a few times. The chain joins TRBV19 to TRBJ2-7; D is undetermined. CDR3 length: 10 residues. Trimming pared 7 bases from V and 6 bases from J, leaving 7 bases between. CDR1 and CDR2 from the germline V gene are LNHDA and SQIVND (reference sequence). CDR3 DNA: TGTGCCAGTACCGGGCGCGAGCAGTACTTC. It translates to CASTGREQYF.

V usage is TRBV7-9 and J usage is TRBJ2-5; D gene ambiguous. The CDR3 sequence is 16 residues long. Trimming cost V 2 bases and J 2 bases, with 15 bases left between them. The germline V gene has CDR1 SEHNR and CDR2 FQNEAQ (reference sequence). The CDR3 protein is CASSLPLGVLQETQYF. In DNA, the CDR3 is TGTGCCAGCAGCTTACCCCTCGGCGTACTGCAAGAGACCCAGTACTTC.

The V gene is TRBV27, the J gene TRBJ2-3; D is perhaps TRBD2 (6 bases). Trimming took off 6 bases at V and 2 bases at J, with 15 bases between the two ends. The CDR3 totals 15 residues. The V gene's germline CDR1 is MNHEY and CDR2 SMNVEV (reference sequence). CDR3 loop: CASSIGGVNTDTQYF. The CDR3 bases are TGTGCCAGCAGCATTGGAGGGGTGAACACAGATACGCAGTATTTT.